This T cell receptor beta chain appears in the sequencing data of a study of blood T cell repertoires in COVID-19. Overall study context: Acute-phase and convalescent COVID-19 samples originated in the United States, Italy and Spain. The analysed material was cDNA or gDNA that came from T cells, B-cell-depleted T cells, or PBMCs.

The assay was immunoSEQ multiplex PCR, and TCRdb's table has in-frame clones only and misses some. Among approximately 250,000 clones, about 87% were seen once, and the ten largest hold approximately 1.2%. The CDR3 is made up of 18 amino acids. V lost 0 bases, J lost 2 bases, and 11 bases stayed unmatched. Germline CDR1 is SGHNT and CDR2 is YYREEE (reference sequence). Individuals drawn from 24 US areas were roughly 18 to 95 years old. Categorization into cohorts depended on clinical history that participants reported. This clonotype originated in a woman aged 40 to 50 with acute COVID-19. The sample was PBMCs or T cells enriched from blood (not recorded which). V and J are TRBV5-4 and TRBJ2-3; 8 positions match TRBD2. CDR3 DNA sequence: TGTGCCAGCAGCTTGGGTTGGAGTAGCGGGACCCCCACAGATACGCAGTATTTT. Its translation is CASSLGWSSGTPTDTQYF.